This T cell receptor beta chain is drawn from a study of cytomegalovirus exposure and HLA in healthy donors. A multiplex PCR was run with 60 Vbeta primers and 13 Jbeta primers. Generated by immunoSEQ multiplex PCR, the TCRdb table keeps only in-frame clones and is missing some. The sample carries about 180,000 clones, 77% recorded once. To note about this clone: The antigen is undetermined.

Study-wide points: Sequencing artifact likely explains a cluster of highly shared sequence variants. TCR beta chain V- and J-gene trimming was linked, in a later analysis, to a missense variant in DCLRE1C.

Material: PBMCs. This receptor was identified in a woman in her fifties or sixties in good health and CMV-seropositive.

In nucleotides, the CDR3 is TGCAGCGCCCAAGTCACGGGAACTGAAGCTTTCTTT. Translation: CSAQVTGTEAFF. J is TRBJ1-1 and V is TRBV29-1; D gene unclear. The germline V and J ends were trimmed by 7 bases and 5 bases, with 14 bases remaining between them. The CDR3 totals 12 residues. CDR1 is SQVTM, CDR2 ANQGSEA, per germline.